This is a list of T cell receptor beta chains from one sample in a study of Tregs in tolerant kidney transplant recipients. Produced via immunoSEQ multiplex PCR; TCRdb's table is partial and in-frame only. This sample has more than 90,000 clones, with around 94% found just once. Material: CD4+ T cells from blood. The receptors here all came from a human donor in good health. The CDR3 runs from the conserved cysteine through the conserved F or W. A D gene is named only where the DNA matches it firmly. Size is stated for part of the rows, as once, few or many counts, or as a class when the clone is expanded.

DNA: TGTGCCAGCAGAAATACAAGGGCGGGTGAGCAGTTCTTC
CDR3: CASRNTRAGEQFF
V: TRBV7-2
D: .
J: TRBJ2-1
size: .

DNA: TGTGCCAGCTCACCTTCCCAGGGACTCCAAGAGACCCAGTACTTC
CDR3: CASSPSQGLQETQYF
V: TRBV18
D: .
J: TRBJ2-5
size: .

DNA: TGCGCCAGCAGCTTAGGTATCGACAGGGTCTCCTACGAGCAGTACTTC
CDR3: CASSLGIDRVSYEQYF
V: TRBV5-1
D: TRBD1
J: TRBJ2-7
size: .

DNA: TGCGCCAGCAGCTTGGAAGGGACAGGGGAGCTGTTTTTT
CDR3: CASSLEGTGELFF
V: TRBV5-1
D: .
J: TRBJ2-2
size: .

DNA: TGCAGCGTTGAAACCACTAGCGGGAGGGCCGGTGTGACCCAGTACTTC
CDR3: CSVETTSGRAGVTQYF
V: TRBV29-1
D: TRBD2
J: TRBJ2-5
size: .

DNA: TGTGCCGTCAGGGGGCGAAACTCTGGGGCCAACGTCCTGACTTTC
CDR3: CAVRGRNSGANVLTF
V: TRBV27
D: TRBD1
J: TRBJ2-6
size: .

DNA: TGTGCCAGCAGCTTAAGGGGGCGCGGTCTTAGTGGCTACACCTTC
CDR3: CASSLRGRGLSGYTF
V: TRBV5-4
D: TRBD1
J: TRBJ1-2
size: .

DNA: TGTGCCAGCAGCGTAGGGACTACTCAAGAGACCCAGTACTTC
CDR3: CASSVGTTQETQYF
V: TRBV9
D: .
J: TRBJ2-5
size: .

DNA: TGTGCCAGCAGCCAAGATCTAACTAGCGGCTCCTACGAGCAGTACTTC
CDR3: CASSQDLTSGSYEQYF
V: TRBV4-1
D: TRBD2
J: TRBJ2-7
size: .

DNA: TGTGCCAGCAGCTCACTGGACAAGAACACTGAAGCTTTCTTT
CDR3: CASSSLDKNTEAFF
V: TRBV5-4
D: .
J: TRBJ1-1
size: .

DNA: TGTGCCAGCAGCAGCCGGACAGGGACAGGGACGGGCTACGACGAGCAGTACTTC
CDR3: CASSSRTGTGTGYDEQYF
V: TRBV9
D: TRBD1
J: TRBJ2-7
size: .

DNA: TGTGCCAGCAGTTACTCGATCCGCGGGAGGAACAATGAGCAGTTCTTC
CDR3: CASSYSIRGRNNEQFF
V: TRBV6-6
D: TRBD2
J: TRBJ2-1
size: .

DNA: TGTGCCAGTAGTGTAGGGCAGGGCCCCTACGAGCAGTACTTC
CDR3: CASSVGQGPYEQYF
V: TRBV19
D: .
J: TRBJ2-7
size: once

DNA: TGTGCCAGCAGTTACTCGAGCGGTGTCTATGGCTACACCTTC
CDR3: CASSYSSGVYGYTF
V: TRBV6-5
D: .
J: TRBJ1-2
size: .

DNA: TGTGCCAGCAGCACTGACAGTTACACTGAAGCTTTCTTT
CDR3: CASSTDSYTEAFF
V: TRBV6-5
D: .
J: TRBJ1-1
size: .

DNA: TGTGCCTGGAGTCCCAGACTAGCAGGCACCGGGGAGCTGTTTTTT
CDR3: CAWSPRLAGTGELFF
V: TRBV30
D: TRBD2
J: TRBJ2-2
size: .

DNA: TGTGCCAGCAGCCACGAGGGGGCCAGCTACGAGCAGTACTTC
CDR3: CASSHEGASYEQYF
V: TRBV6-1
D: TRBD1
J: TRBJ2-7
size: once

DNA: TGTGCCAGCAGCAAAGCGGGACACAGGGGACCGAACACCGGGGAGCTGTTTTTT
CDR3: CASSKAGHRGPNTGELFF
V: TRBV21-1
D: .
J: TRBJ2-2
size: .

DNA: TGTGCCAGCAGTTACATTGGGGGTAATCAGCCCCAGCATTTT
CDR3: CASSYIGGNQPQHF
V: TRBV6-5
D: .
J: TRBJ1-5
size: .

DNA: TGTGCCAGCAGCCCTGGCAGCTCCTACAATGAGCAGTTCTTC
CDR3: CASSPGSSYNEQFF
V: TRBV7-3
D: .
J: TRBJ2-1
size: .

DNA: TGTGCCAGCAGCTTAGAGACTAGCGGGACGGGGAATGAGCAGTTCTTC
CDR3: CASSLETSGTGNEQFF
V: TRBV11-1
D: TRBD2
J: TRBJ2-1
size: .

DNA: TGTGCCAGCAGTGATCACGGGGCTGGTGGCTACACCTTC
CDR3: CASSDHGAGGYTF
V: TRBV2
D: .
J: TRBJ1-2
size: .

DNA: TGTGCCAGCAGTTCCGGACTAGCGGGAGCCGAGACCCAGTACTTC
CDR3: CASSSGLAGAETQYF
V: TRBV6-6
D: TRBD2
J: TRBJ2-5
size: once

DNA: TGTGCCAGTAAATTCGGGAAATACTATAACACTGAAGCTTTCTTT
CDR3: CASKFGKYYNTEAFF
V: TRBV19
D: .
J: TRBJ1-1
size: .

DNA: TGTGCCAGCAGCTTACTGAAGGGGCCCTACGAGCAGTACTTC
CDR3: CASSLLKGPYEQYF
V: TRBV7-3
D: .
J: TRBJ2-7
size: .

DNA: TGTGCCATCAGGGGGAATGAAAAACTGTTTTTT
CDR3: CAIRGNEKLFF
V: TRBV10-3
D: .
J: TRBJ1-4
size: .

DNA: TGCGCCAGCAGCCAAGTAGGGGGAGGTAGTCGCTCTGGGGCCAACGTCCTGACTTTC
CDR3: CASSQVGGGSRSGANVLTF
V: TRBV4-1
D: .
J: TRBJ2-6
size: once

DNA: TGTGCCAGCAGCTCGGGGACAGTAGTTGAAAAACTGTTTTTT
CDR3: CASSSGTVVEKLFF
V: TRBV5-4
D: TRBD1
J: TRBJ1-4
size: .

DNA: TGTGCCAGTAGCTACGTGGGGAGCACAGATACGCAGTATTTT
CDR3: CASSYVGSTDTQYF
V: TRBV19
D: .
J: TRBJ2-3
size: .

DNA: TGTGCCAGCAGTCCCCGGACAGGGGTTCAGCCCCAGCATTTT
CDR3: CASSPRTGVQPQHF
V: TRBV6-6
D: TRBD1
J: TRBJ1-5
size: .

DNA: TGTGCCAGCAGACGTACAGATACGCAGTATTTT
CDR3: CASRRTDTQYF
V: TRBV11-2
D: .
J: TRBJ2-3
size: .

DNA: TGTGCCAGTAGTAGGGGACAGGGCAGGACTGAAGCTTTCTTT
CDR3: CASSRGQGRTEAFF
V: TRBV19
D: TRBD1
J: TRBJ1-1
size: .

DNA: TGTGCCAGCAGTGAACAGCCGAACACTGAAGCTTTCTTT
CDR3: CASSEQPNTEAFF
V: TRBV6-1
D: .
J: TRBJ1-1
size: once

DNA: TGTGCCAGCAGCGTAGTTGGTAGCGGGGGGCAAGAGACCCAGTACTTC
CDR3: CASSVVGSGGQETQYF
V: TRBV9
D: TRBD2
J: TRBJ2-5
size: .

DNA: TGTGCCAGCAGCCAAGACAGGGTGAAGGGCTACACCTTC
CDR3: CASSQDRVKGYTF
V: TRBV7-2
D: TRBD1
J: TRBJ1-2
size: few

DNA: TGCGCCAGCAGCCTACAGGGGGCGCAATCTTCTGGCTACACCTTC
CDR3: CASSLQGAQSSGYTF
V: TRBV5-1
D: TRBD1
J: TRBJ1-2
size: .

DNA: TGCGCCAGCAGCCAAGGGGGCGTATACGGGGGCTACACCTTC
CDR3: CASSQGGVYGGYTF
V: TRBV4-1
D: .
J: TRBJ1-2
size: .

DNA: TGCGCCAGCAGCTTGAGCGGGAGCTCCTACAATGAGCAGTTCTTC
CDR3: CASSLSGSSYNEQFF
V: TRBV5-1
D: TRBD2
J: TRBJ2-1
size: .

DNA: TGTGCCAGCAGTTCTCCGACAGCGCCTAATTCACCCCTCCACTTT
CDR3: CASSSPTAPNSPLHF
V: TRBV6-6
D: .
J: TRBJ1-6
size: .

DNA: TGTGCCACCAGCCTCGACAGCCGCGAGCAGTACTTC
CDR3: CATSLDSREQYF
V: TRBV15
D: .
J: TRBJ2-7
size: .

DNA: TGTGCCAGCAGCCAAGGGCTAGCGGGTACTAGCCAAGAGACCCAGTACTTC
CDR3: CASSQGLAGTSQETQYF
V: TRBV4-2
D: TRBD2
J: TRBJ2-5
size: .

DNA: TGTGCCTGGAGTGCCGCCGGGGGAAGGTACGAAGCTTTCTTT
CDR3: CAWSAAGGRYEAFF
V: TRBV30
D: .
J: TRBJ1-1
size: .

DNA: TGTGCCAGCAGCTTTCCGAGAACGGGAGACTATGGCTACACCTTC
CDR3: CASSFPRTGDYGYTF
V: TRBV7-9
D: .
J: TRBJ1-2
size: .

DNA: TGTGCCAGTAGTTTTTCCGGGCCGGCCTACGAGCAGTACTTC
CDR3: CASSFSGPAYEQYF
V: TRBV19
D: .
J: TRBJ2-7
size: .

DNA: TGTGCCAGTAGCCCTAACAGGGGGGATACGCAGTATTTT
CDR3: CASSPNRGDTQYF
V: TRBV19
D: TRBD1
J: TRBJ2-3
size: .

DNA: TGTGCCAGCAGCGAGAGTGGGTACCCACAAAGTCGGGCCAACGTCCTGACTTTC
CDR3: CASSESGYPQSRANVLTF
V: TRBV7-8
D: .
J: TRBJ2-6
size: once

DNA: TGTGCCAGCAGCTTAACCCACGCATCCTACGAGCAGTACTTC
CDR3: CASSLTHASYEQYF
V: TRBV7-2
D: .
J: TRBJ2-7
size: .

DNA: TGCAGCGTTCTTTACAGGGGGCGAGGGTCGACCCAGTACTTC
CDR3: CSVLYRGRGSTQYF
V: TRBV29-1
D: TRBD1
J: TRBJ2-5
size: once

DNA: TGCGCCAGCAGGGGAGGGGCGAACACCGGGGAGCTGTTTTTT
CDR3: CASRGGANTGELFF
V: TRBV5-1
D: TRBD2
J: TRBJ2-2
size: once

DNA: TGTGCCAGCAGTTTAAGGGGTGACAGAACAACCTACGAGCAGTACTTC
CDR3: CASSLRGDRTTYEQYF
V: TRBV27
D: .
J: TRBJ2-7
size: .

DNA: TGTGCCAGCAGCTTAAAGGGTGAGACCCAGTACTTC
CDR3: CASSLKGETQYF
V: TRBV11-2
D: .
J: TRBJ2-5
size: .

DNA: TGTGCCAGCAGTGGGGGACAGAACTACAATGAGCAGTTCTTC
CDR3: CASSGGQNYNEQFF
V: TRBV6-1
D: TRBD1
J: TRBJ2-1
size: .

DNA: TGTGCCAGCAGCGTAGGACAGGGCGTACGGGGAAACACCATATATTTT
CDR3: CASSVGQGVRGNTIYF
V: TRBV9
D: TRBD1
J: TRBJ1-3
size: .

DNA: TGCGCCAGCAGCTTGCGGGGACCTAATTCACCCCTCCACTTT
CDR3: CASSLRGPNSPLHF
V: TRBV5-1
D: .
J: TRBJ1-6
size: .

DNA: TGTGCCAGCAGCTTAAGCGGGAGGGCGGGTAATGAGCAGTTCTTC
CDR3: CASSLSGRAGNEQFF
V: TRBV7-2
D: TRBD2
J: TRBJ2-1
size: .

DNA: TGTGCCAGTAGTATCGAGGGGTGGATGAACACTGAAGCTTTCTTT
CDR3: CASSIEGWMNTEAFF
V: TRBV19
D: .
J: TRBJ1-1
size: .

DNA: TGCGCCAGCAGCTTGGATTTCGTGAACACTGAAGCTTTCTTT
CDR3: CASSLDFVNTEAFF
V: TRBV5-1
D: .
J: TRBJ1-1
size: .

DNA: TGTGCCAGCAGCTTAGGCGGAGCTTTCGGCAATCAGCCCCAGCATTTT
CDR3: CASSLGGAFGNQPQHF
V: TRBV7-2
D: .
J: TRBJ1-5
size: .

DNA: TGCGCCAGCAGCTTGGCTCCGGGGGACACTGAAGCTTTCTTT
CDR3: CASSLAPGDTEAFF
V: TRBV5-1
D: .
J: TRBJ1-1
size: .

DNA: TGCGCCAGCAGCTCCCAGTCTTACGAGCAGTACTTC
CDR3: CASSSQSYEQYF
V: TRBV5-1
D: .
J: TRBJ2-7
size: .